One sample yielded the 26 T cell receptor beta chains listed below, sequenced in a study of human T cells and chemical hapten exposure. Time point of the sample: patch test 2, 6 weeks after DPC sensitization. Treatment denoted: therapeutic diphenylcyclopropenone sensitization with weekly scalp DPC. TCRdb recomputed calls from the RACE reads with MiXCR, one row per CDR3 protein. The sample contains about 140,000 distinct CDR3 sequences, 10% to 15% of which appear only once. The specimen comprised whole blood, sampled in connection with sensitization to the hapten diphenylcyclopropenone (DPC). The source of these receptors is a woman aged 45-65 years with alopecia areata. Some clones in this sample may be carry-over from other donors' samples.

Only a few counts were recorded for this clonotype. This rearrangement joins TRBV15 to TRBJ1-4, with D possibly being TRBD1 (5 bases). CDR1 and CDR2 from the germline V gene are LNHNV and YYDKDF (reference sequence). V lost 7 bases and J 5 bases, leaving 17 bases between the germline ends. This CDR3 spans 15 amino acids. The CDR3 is CATTRGAGRNEKLFF. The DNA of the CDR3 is TGTGCCACCACCCGTGGGGCAGGGCGAAATGAAAAACTGTTTTTT.

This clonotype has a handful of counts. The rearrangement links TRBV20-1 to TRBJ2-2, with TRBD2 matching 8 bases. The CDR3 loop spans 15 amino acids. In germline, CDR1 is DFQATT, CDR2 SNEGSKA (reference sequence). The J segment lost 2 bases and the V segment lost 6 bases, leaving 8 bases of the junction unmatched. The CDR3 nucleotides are TGCAGTGCGAGCAGCGGGAGTGACAACACCGGGGAGCTGTTTTTT. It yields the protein CSASSGSDNTGELFF.

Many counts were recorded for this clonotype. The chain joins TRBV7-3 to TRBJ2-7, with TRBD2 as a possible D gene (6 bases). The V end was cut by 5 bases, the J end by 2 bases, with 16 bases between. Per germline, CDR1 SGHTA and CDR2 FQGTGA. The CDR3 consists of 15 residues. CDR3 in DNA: TGTGCCAGCAGCCAAGCTAGGGCGGGGCCCTACGAGCAGTACTTC. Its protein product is CASSQARAGPYEQYF.

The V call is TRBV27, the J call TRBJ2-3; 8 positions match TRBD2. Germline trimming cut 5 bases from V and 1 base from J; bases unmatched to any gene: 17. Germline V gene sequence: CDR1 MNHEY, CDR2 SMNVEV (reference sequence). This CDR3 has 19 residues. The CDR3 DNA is TGTGCCAGCAGTAGATCCGCGGGGGTTGGAGCGGGAGGCACAGATACGCAGTATTTT. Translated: CASSRSAGVGAGGTDTQYF.

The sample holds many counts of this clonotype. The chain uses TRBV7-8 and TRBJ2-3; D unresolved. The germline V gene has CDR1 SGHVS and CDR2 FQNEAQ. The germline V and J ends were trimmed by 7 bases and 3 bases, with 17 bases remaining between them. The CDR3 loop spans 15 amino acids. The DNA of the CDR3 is TGTGCCAGCACCTTTTGGGGTGAAGCGACAGATACGCAGTATTTT. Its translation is CASTFWGEATDTQYF.

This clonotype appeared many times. CDR3 nucleotides: TGCAGTGCTCCCGGGACTAGAATCGACAATGAGCAGTTCTTC. Protein product: CSAPGTRIDNEQFF. The chain couples TRBV20-1 to TRBJ2-1, with 8 bases aligning to TRBD2. The CDR3 runs 14 residues. Germline V gives CDR1 DFQATT, CDR2 SNEGSKA (reference sequence). The trim removed 5 bases at V and 5 bases at J, leaving 8 bases unmatched.

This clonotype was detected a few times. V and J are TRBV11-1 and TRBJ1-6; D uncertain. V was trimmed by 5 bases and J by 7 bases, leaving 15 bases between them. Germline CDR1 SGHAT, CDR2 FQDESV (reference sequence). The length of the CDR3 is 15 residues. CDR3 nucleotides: TGTGCCAGCAGCACCTCAACCTCCCCCAATTCACCCCTCCACTTT. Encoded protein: CASSTSTSPNSPLHF.

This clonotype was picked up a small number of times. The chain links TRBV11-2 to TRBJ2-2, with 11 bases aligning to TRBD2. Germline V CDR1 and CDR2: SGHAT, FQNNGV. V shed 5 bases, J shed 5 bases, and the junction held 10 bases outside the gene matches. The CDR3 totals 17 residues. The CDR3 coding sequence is TGTGCCAGCAGCCCTCGACTAGCGGGATCTAAAACCGGGGAGCTGTTTTTT. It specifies CASSPRLAGSKTGELFF.

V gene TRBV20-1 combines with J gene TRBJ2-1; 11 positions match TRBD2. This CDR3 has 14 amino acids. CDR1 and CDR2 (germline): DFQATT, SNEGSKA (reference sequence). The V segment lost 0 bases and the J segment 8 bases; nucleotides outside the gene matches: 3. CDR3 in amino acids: CSARDSGRVHEQFF. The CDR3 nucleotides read TGCAGTGCTAGAGATAGCGGGAGGGTGCATGAGCAGTTCTTC.

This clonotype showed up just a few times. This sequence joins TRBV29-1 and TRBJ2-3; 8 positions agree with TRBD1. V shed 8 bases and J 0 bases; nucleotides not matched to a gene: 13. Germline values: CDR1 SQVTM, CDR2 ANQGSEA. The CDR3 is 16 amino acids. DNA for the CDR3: TGCAGCATTCCGGGACAGGCAAGCCCTAGCACAGATACGCAGTATTTT. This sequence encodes CSIPGQASPSTDTQYF.

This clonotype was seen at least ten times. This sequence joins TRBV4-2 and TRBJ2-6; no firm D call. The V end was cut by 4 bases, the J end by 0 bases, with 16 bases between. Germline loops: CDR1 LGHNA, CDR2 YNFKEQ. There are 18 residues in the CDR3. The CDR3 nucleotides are TGTGCCAGCAGCCCTTTGACTGGGAAGGTCTCTGGGGCCAACGTCCTGACTTTC. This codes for CASSPLTGKVSGANVLTF.

The CDR3 is CASSQETVWVMNTEAFF. The DNA for the CDR3 is TGTGCCAGCAGCCAAGAGACGGTCTGGGTAATGAACACTGAAGCTTTCTTT. The J gene is TRBJ1-1, the V gene TRBV14; D gene uncertain. V was shortened by 0 bases and J by 0 bases, with 14 bases between the two germline ends. The CDR3 has 17 residues. CDR1 is SGHDN and CDR2 is FVKESK in the germline V gene.

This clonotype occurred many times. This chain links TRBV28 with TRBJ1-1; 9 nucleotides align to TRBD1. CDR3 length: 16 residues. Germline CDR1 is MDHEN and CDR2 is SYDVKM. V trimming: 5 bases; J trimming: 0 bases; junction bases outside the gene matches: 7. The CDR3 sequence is CASSNAGTGMNTEAFF. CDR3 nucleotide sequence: TGTGCCAGCAGTAACGCCGGGACAGGGATGAACACTGAAGCTTTCTTT.

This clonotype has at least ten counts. For the CDR3, the DNA is TGTGCCAGCTCACGGGATCCTCCCCTAGCCAAAAACATTCAGTACTTC. It is translated as CASSRDPPLAKNIQYF. This chain joins TRBV18 and TRBJ2-4; D call uncertain. V was clipped by 4 bases and J by 0 bases, with 13 bases between them. The CDR3 has 16 residues. CDR1 and CDR2 from the germline V gene are KGHSH and LQKENI.

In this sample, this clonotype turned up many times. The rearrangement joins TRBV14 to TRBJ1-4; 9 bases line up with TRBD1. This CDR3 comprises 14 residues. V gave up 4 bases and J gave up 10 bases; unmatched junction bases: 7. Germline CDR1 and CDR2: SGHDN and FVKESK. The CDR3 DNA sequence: TGTGCCAGCAGCCGCGGACAGGGGACCGGAAAACTGTTTTTT. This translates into CASSRGQGTGKLFF.

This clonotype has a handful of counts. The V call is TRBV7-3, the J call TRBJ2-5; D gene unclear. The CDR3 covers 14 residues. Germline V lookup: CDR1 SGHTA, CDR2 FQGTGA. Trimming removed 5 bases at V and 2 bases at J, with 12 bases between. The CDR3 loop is CASSPSPRQETQYF. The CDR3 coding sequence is TGTGCCAGCAGCCCGTCCCCTAGGCAAGAGACCCAGTACTTC.

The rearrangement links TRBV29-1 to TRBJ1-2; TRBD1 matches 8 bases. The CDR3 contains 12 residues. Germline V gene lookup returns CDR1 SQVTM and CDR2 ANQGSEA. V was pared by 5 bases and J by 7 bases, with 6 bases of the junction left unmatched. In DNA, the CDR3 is TGCAGCGTTAGGTCAGGGGGCTCTGGCTACACCTTC. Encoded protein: CSVRSGGSGYTF.

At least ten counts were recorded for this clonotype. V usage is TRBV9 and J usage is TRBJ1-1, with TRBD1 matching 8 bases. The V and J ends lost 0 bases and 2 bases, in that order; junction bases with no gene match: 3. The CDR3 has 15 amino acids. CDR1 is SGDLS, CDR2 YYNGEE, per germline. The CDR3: CASSVGTGGNTEAFF. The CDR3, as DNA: TGTGCCAGCAGCGTAGGAACAGGGGGTAACACTGAAGCTTTCTTT.

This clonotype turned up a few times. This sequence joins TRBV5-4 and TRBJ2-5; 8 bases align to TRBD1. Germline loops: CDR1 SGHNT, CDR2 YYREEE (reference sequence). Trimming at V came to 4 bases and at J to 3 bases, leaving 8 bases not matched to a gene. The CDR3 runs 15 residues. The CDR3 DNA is TGTGCCAGCAGCAGACCGGGACAGGTGGAAGAGACCCAGTACTTC. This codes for CASSRPGQVEETQYF.

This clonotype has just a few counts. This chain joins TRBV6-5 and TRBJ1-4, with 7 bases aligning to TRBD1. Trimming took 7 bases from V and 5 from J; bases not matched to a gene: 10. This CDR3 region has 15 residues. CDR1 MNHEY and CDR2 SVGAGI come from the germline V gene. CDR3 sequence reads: CASKRAGGGNEKLFF. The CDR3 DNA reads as TGTGCCAGCAAAAGAGCCGGAGGGGGCAATGAAAAACTGTTTTTT.

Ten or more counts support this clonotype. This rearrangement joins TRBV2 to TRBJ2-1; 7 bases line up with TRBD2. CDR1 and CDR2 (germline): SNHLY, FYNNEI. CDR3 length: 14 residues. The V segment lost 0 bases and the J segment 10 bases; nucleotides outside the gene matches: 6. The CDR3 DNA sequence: TGTGCCAGCAGTGAAGCGGCGTGGGGAGGGGAGCAGTTCTTC. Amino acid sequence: CASSEAAWGGEQFF. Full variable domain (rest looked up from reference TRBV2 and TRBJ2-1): EPEVTQTPSHQVTQMGQEVILRCVPISNHLYFYWYRQILGQKVEFLVSFYNNEISEKSEIFDDQFSVERPDGSNFTLKIRSTKLEDSAMYFCASSEAAWGGEQFFGPGTRLTVL.

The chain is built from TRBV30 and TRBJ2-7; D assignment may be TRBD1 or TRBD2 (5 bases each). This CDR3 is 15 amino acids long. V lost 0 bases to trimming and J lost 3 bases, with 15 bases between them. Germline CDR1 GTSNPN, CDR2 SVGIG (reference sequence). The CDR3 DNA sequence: TGTGCCTGGAGTGTACAGGCAGGGAGCAACTACGAGCAGTACTTC. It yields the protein CAWSVQAGSNYEQYF.

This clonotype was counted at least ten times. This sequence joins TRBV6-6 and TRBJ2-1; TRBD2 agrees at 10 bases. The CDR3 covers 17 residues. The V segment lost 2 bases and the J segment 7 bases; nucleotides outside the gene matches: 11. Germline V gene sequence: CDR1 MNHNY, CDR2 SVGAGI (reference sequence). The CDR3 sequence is CASSYAVSGRKRNEQFF. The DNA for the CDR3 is TGTGCCAGCAGTTACGCAGTTAGCGGGAGGAAGAGAAATGAGCAGTTCTTC.

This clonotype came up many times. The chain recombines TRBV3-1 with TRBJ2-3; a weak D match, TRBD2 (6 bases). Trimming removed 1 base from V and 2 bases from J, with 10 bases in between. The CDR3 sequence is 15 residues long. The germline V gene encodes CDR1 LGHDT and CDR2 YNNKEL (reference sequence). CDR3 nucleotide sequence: TGTGCCAGCAGCCAAGGTGGAGGGGCCACAGATACGCAGTATTTT. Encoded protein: CASSQGGGATDTQYF.

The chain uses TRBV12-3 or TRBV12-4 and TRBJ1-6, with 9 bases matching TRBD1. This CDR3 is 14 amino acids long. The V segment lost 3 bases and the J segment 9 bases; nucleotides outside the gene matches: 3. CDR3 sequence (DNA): TGTGCCAGCAGTTTGGGGACAGGGACTTCACCCCTCCACTTT. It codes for CASSLGTGTSPLHF.

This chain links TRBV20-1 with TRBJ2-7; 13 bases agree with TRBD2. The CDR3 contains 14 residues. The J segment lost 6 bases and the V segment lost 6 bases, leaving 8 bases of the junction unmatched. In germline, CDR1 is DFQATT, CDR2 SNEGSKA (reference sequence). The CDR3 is CSAAGLAGEGEQYF. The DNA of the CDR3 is TGCAGTGCCGCAGGACTAGCGGGAGAGGGCGAGCAGTACTTC.